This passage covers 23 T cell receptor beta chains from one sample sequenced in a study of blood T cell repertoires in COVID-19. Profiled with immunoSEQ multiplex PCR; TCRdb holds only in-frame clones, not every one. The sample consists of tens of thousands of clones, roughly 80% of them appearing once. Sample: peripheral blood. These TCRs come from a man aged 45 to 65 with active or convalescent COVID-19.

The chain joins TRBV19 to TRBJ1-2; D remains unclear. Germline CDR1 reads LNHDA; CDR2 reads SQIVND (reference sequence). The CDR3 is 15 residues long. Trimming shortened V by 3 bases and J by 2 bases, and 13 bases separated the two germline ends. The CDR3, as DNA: TGTGCCAGTAGTATTACGATGAGGCAGAACTATGGCTACACCTTC. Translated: CASSITMRQNYGYTF.

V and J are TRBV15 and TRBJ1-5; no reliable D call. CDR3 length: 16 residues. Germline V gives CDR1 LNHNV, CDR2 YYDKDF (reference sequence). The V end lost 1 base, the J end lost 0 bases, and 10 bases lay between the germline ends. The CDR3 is CATSRVADHSNQPQHF. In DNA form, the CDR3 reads TGTGCCACCAGCAGAGTGGCAGATCATAGCAATCAGCCCCAGCATTTT.

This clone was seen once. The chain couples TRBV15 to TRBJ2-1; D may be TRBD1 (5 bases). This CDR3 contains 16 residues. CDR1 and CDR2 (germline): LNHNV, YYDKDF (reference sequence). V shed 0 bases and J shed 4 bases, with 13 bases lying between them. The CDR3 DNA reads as TGTGCCACCAGCAGAGATCACGGCAGGGTGTACAATGAGCAGTTCTTC. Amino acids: CATSRDHGRVYNEQFF. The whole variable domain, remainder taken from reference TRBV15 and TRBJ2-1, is DAMVIQNPRYQVTQFGKPVTLSCSQTLNHNVMYWYQQKSSQAPKLLFHYYDKDFNNEADTPDNFQSRRPNTSFCFLDIRSPGLGDTAMYLCATSRDHGRVYNEQFFGPGTRLTVL.

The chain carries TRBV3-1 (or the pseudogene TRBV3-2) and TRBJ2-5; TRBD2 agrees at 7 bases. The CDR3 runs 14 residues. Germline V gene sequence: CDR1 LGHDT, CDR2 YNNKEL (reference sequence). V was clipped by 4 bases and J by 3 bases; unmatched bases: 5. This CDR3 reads CASSPPGREETQYF. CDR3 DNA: TGTGCCAGCAGCCCGCCTGGGAGGGAAGAGACCCAGTACTTC.

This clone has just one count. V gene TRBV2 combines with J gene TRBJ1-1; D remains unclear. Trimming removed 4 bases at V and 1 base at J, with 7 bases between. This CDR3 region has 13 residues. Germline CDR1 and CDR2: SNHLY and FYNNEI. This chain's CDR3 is CASSVLQNTEAFF. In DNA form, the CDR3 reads TGTGCCAGCAGTGTATTACAGAACACTGAAGCTTTCTTT.

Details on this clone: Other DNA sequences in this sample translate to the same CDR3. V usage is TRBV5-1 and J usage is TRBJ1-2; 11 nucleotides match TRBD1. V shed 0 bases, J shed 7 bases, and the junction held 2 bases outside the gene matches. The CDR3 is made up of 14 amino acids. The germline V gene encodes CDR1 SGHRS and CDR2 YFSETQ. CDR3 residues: CASSLAGTGGGYTF. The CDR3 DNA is TGCGCCAGCAGCTTGGCCGGGACAGGGGGTGGCTACACCTTC.

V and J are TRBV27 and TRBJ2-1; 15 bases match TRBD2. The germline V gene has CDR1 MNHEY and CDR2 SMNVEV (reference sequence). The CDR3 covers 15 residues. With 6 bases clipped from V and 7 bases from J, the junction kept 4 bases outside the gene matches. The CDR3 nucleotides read TGTGCCAGCAGGGGACTAGCGGGGGGTGAAAATGAGCAGTTCTTC. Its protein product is CASRGLAGGENEQFF.

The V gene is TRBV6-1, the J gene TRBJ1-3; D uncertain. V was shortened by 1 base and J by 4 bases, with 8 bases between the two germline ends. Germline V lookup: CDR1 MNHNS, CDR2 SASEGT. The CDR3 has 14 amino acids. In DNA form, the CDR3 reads TGTGCCAGCAGTGAAGATCCGCGAGGAAACACCATATATTTT. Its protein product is CASSEDPRGNTIYF.

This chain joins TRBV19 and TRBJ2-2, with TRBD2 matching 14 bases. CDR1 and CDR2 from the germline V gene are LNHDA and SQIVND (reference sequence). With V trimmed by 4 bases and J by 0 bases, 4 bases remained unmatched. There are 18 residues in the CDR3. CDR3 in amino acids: CASSRGLAGGSNTGELFF. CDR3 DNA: TGTGCCAGTAGTAGAGGACTAGCGGGGGGCTCGAACACCGGGGAGCTGTTTTTT.

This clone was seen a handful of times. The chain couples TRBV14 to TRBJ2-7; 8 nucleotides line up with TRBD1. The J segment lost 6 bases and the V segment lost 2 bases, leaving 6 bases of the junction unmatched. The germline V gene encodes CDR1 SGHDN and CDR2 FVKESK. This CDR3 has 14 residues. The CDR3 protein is CASSQIDRGVEQYF. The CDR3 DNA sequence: TGTGCCAGCAGCCAAATCGACAGGGGTGTCGAGCAGTACTTC.

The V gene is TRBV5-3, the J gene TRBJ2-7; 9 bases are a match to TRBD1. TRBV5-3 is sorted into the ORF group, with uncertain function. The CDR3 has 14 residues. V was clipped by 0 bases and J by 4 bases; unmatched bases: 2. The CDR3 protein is CARSLGTGAYEQYF. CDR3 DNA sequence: TGTGCCAGAAGCTTGGGGACAGGGGCTTACGAGCAGTACTTC.

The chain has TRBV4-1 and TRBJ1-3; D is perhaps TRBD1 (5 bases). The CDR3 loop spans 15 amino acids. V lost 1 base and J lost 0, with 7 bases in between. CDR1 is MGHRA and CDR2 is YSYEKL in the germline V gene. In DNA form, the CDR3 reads TGCGCCAGCAGCCAAGGACAGCTCTCTGGAAACACCATATATTTT. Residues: CASSQGQLSGNTIYF.

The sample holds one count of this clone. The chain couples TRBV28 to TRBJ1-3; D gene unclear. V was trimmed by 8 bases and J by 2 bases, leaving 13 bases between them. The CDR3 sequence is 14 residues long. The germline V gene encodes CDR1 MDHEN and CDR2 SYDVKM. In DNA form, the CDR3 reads TGTGCCAGCCTCGCGGCAAGCACTGGAAACACCATATATTTT. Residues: CASLAASTGNTIYF.

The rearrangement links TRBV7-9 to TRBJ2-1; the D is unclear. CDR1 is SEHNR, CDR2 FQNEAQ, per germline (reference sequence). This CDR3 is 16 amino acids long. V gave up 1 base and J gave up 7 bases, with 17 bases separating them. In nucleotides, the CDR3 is TGTGCCAGCAGCTTAGTTCCTAGGTTCGAATTAAATGAGCAGTTCTTC. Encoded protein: CASSLVPRFELNEQFF.

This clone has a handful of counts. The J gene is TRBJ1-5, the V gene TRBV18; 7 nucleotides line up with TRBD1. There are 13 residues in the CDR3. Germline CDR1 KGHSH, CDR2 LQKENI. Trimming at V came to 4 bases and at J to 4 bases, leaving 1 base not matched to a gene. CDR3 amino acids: CASSQTGNQPQHF. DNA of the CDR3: TGTGCCAGCTCACAGACAGGGAATCAGCCCCAGCATTTT. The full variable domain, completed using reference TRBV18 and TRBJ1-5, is NAGVMQNPRHLVRRRGQEARLRCSPMKGHSHVYWYRQLPEEGLKFMVYLQKENIIDESGMPKERFSAEFPKEGPSILRIQQVVRGDSAAYFCASSQTGNQPQHFGDGTRLSIL.

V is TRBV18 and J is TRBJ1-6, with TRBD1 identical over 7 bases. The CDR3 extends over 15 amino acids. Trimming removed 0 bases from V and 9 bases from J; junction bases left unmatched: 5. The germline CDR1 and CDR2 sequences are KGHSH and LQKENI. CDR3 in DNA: TGTGCCAGCTCACCACCAGGGGGCTTTGGTTCACCCCTCCACTTT. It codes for CASSPPGGFGSPLHF. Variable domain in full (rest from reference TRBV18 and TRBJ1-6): NAGVMQNPRHLVRRRGQEARLRCSPMKGHSHVYWYRQLPEEGLKFMVYLQKENIIDESGMPKERFSAEFPKEGPSILRIQQVVRGDSAAYFCASSPPGGFGSPLHFGNGTRLTVT.

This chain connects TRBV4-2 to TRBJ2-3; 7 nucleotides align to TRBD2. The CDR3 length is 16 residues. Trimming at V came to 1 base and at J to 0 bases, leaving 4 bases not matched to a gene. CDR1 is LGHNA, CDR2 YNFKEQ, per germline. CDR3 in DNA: TGTGCCAGCAGCCAAGGAAAGGGAGGGAGCACAGATACGCAGTATTTT. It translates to CASSQGKGGSTDTQYF.

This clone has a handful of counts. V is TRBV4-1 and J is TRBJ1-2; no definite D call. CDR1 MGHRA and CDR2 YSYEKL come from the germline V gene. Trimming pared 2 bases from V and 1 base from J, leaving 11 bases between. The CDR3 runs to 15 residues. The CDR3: CASSQSDLFNYGYTF. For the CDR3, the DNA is TGCGCCAGCAGCCAAAGCGATCTATTTAACTATGGCTACACCTTC.

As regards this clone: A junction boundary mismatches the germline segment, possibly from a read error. The CDR3 region has the DNA TGTGCCAGTACCGACCTGACAGGGACCCTGGGTTTT. Its translation is CASTDLTGTLGF. The chain uses TRBV19 and TRBJ1-1, with 7 positions matching TRBD1. Germline values: CDR1 LNHDA, CDR2 SQIVND (reference sequence). This CDR3 comprises 12 residues. Full variable domain (missing parts from reference TRBV19 and TRBJ1-1): DGGITQSPKYLFRKEGQNVTLSCEQNLNHDAMYWYRQDPGQGLRLIYYSQIVNDFQKGDIAEGYSVSREKKESFPLTVTSAQKNPTAFYLCASTDLTGTLGFGQGTRLTVV.

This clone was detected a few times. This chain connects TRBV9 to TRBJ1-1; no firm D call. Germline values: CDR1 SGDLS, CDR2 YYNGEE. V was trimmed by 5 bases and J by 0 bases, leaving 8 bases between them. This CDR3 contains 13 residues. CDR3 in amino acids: CASSEHLNTEAFF. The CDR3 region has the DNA TGTGCCAGCAGTGAGCACCTGAACACTGAAGCTTTCTTT.

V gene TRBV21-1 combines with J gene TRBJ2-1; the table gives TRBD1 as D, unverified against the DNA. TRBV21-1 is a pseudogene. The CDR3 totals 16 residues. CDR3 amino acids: CASSDIPGQEYNEQFF. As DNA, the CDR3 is TGTGCCAGCAGTGATATTCCGGGACAGGAATACAATGAGCAGTTCTTC.

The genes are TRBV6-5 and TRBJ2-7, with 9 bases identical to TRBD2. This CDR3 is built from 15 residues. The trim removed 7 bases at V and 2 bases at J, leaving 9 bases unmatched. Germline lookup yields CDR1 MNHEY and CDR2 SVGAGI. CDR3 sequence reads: CASTPGAGGTYEQYF. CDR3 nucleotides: TGTGCCAGCACCCCTGGGGCGGGGGGGACCTACGAGCAGTACTTC.

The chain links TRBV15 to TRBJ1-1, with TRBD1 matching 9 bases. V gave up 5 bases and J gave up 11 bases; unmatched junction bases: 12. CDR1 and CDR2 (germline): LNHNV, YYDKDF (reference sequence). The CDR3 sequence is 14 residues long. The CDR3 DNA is TGTGCCACCAGCGTTCAAACAGGGGGCACGATGGCTTTCTTT. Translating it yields CATSVQTGGTMAFF.